A single sample is the source of the 27 T cell receptor beta chains below, sequenced in a study of blood T cell repertoires in COVID-19. This table comes from immunoSEQ multiplex PCR, and its TCRdb copy is limited to in-frame clones, with some not included. Seen here are approximately 260,000 clones, about 91% observed once, and the top ten hold 1% to 1.5%. Sequencing was done on a sample of PBMCs or T cells enriched from blood (not recorded which). The receptors here all came from a woman between 40 and 50 years old with acute COVID-19.

The chain carries TRBV2 and TRBJ2-1, with D possibly matching TRBD1 (5 bases). The V end lost 2 bases, the J end lost 3 bases, and 11 bases lay between the germline ends. The CDR3 sequence is 15 residues long. CDR1 and CDR2 from the germline V gene are SNHLY and FYNNEI. CDR3 nucleotides: TGTGCCAGCAGTGAACGCGTTGACAGCTACAATGAGCAGTTCTTC. This sequence encodes CASSERVDSYNEQFF.

This clone was found many times. CDR3 DNA sequence: TGTGCCAGCTCACCACAAACGCCTATTTACTCTGGGGCCAACGTCCTGACTTTC. Translating it yields CASSPQTPIYSGANVLTF. This chain uses TRBV18 with TRBJ2-6; D is ambiguous. CDR3 length equals 18 residues. Deletions cut 1 base from V and 0 bases from J, with 13 bases between. CDR1 and CDR2 (germline): KGHSH, LQKENI.

The chain carries TRBV18 and TRBJ1-5, with D hard to call. CDR1 and CDR2 (germline): KGHSH, LQKENI. The V end was cut by 6 bases, the J end by 0 bases, with 12 bases between. The CDR3 length is 15 residues. The chain's CDR3 is CASSRTGGSNQPQHF. CDR3 DNA: TGTGCCAGCTCTCGTACCGGTGGTAGCAATCAGCCCCAGCATTTT.

The chain couples TRBV5-1 to TRBJ1-1; maybe TRBD1 (5 bases). Per the germline V gene, CDR1 is SGHRS and CDR2 is YFSETQ. The CDR3 length is 18 residues. V was pared by 0 bases and J by 2 bases, with 20 bases between. In DNA, the CDR3 is TGCGCCAGCAGCTTGGTGGGGGGAGGATCCCTAAGCAACACTGAAGCTTTCTTT. Its protein product is CASSLVGGGSLSNTEAFF. Combining the CDR3 with reference TRBV5-1 and TRBJ1-1 gives the whole variable domain KAGVTQTPRYLIKTRGQQVTLSCSPISGHRSVSWYQQTPGQGLQFLFEYFSETQRNKGNFPGRFSGRQFSNSRSEMNVSTLELGDSALYLCASSLVGGGSLSNTEAFFGQGTRLTVV.

The gene calls are TRBV12-3 or TRBV12-4 and TRBJ1-2, with TRBD1 identical over 9 bases. CDR3 length equals 13 residues. V was clipped by 6 bases and J by 5 bases; unmatched bases: 4. This CDR3 is CASSTTGGYGYTF. The CDR3 DNA follows: TGTGCCAGCAGCACGACAGGGGGATATGGCTACACCTTC.

The genes are TRBV27 and TRBJ1-6; 8 nucleotides line up with TRBD1. CDR1 is MNHEY, CDR2 SMNVEV, per germline (reference sequence). The CDR3 runs 15 residues. Trimming at V came to 3 bases and at J to 8 bases, leaving 6 bases not matched to a gene. The CDR3 reads CASSFRDRGDSPLHF. The CDR3 DNA reads as TGTGCCAGCAGTTTTCGAGACAGGGGTGATTCACCCCTCCACTTT.

The chain combines TRBV11-2 with TRBJ2-5; possible D gene TRBD1, 5 bases. The CDR3 has 14 amino acids. V shed 1 base and J shed 2 bases, with 8 bases lying between them. Looked up from germline, CDR1 is SGHAT and CDR2 is FQNNGV. The CDR3 is CASSLGQIQETQYF. DNA for the CDR3: TGTGCCAGCAGCTTAGGACAGATTCAAGAGACCCAGTACTTC.

The J gene is TRBJ2-7, the V gene TRBV18; 11 nucleotides align to TRBD2. Unmatched junction bases numbered 4, after V lost 3 bases and J lost 0 bases. Germline V gives CDR1 KGHSH, CDR2 LQKENI. The CDR3 has 16 residues. The CDR3 reads CASSPLTSGSSYEQYF. CDR3 coding DNA: TGTGCCAGCTCACCGCTTACTAGCGGGAGCTCCTACGAGCAGTACTTC.

This clone came up once. The V and J genes are TRBV6-5 and TRBJ1-1; tentatively, D is TRBD1 (6 bases). Trimming left V 10 bases short and J 7 bases short, with 19 bases between. The CDR3 contains 13 residues. Germline CDR1 MNHEY, CDR2 SVGAGI. CDR3 in amino acids: CATMYRVRSEAFF. The CDR3 coding sequence is TGTGCCACCATGTACAGGGTACGAAGTGAAGCTTTCTTT.

CDR3 DNA: TGTGCCAGCCACACGGGTTCGGGACTAGCGGGATCCACAGATACGCAGTATTTT. Protein sequence: CASHTGSGLAGSTDTQYF. The chain has TRBV11-3 and TRBJ2-3; 13 bases map to TRBD2. The junction had 13 bases not matched to a gene; V was cut back by 8 bases and J by 2 bases. The CDR3 loop spans 18 amino acids. From germline, CDR1 is SGHNT and CDR2 YENEEA.

The count of this clone is one. The chain joins TRBV5-4 to TRBJ2-7, with TRBD1 as a possible D gene (6 bases). V was pared by 4 bases and J by 4 bases, with 15 bases between. The CDR3 spans 14 residues. The germline CDR1 and CDR2 sequences are SGHNT and YYREEE (reference sequence). CDR3 sequence (DNA): TGTGCCAGCAGCCCCGGGACGACAGGTTACGAGCAGTACGTC. Translated, it gives CASSPGTTGYEQYV.

The chain combines TRBV30 with TRBJ2-7; 7 positions agree with TRBD2. The CDR3 runs to 13 residues. Germline V gene sequence: CDR1 GTSNPN, CDR2 SVGIG (reference sequence). Trimming removed 3 bases from V and 3 bases from J; junction bases left unmatched: 5. The CDR3 bases are TGTGCCTGGAGCCGGGGGGATAGCTACGAGCAGTACGTC. Translation: CAWSRGDSYEQYV.

The chain recombines TRBV18 with TRBJ2-5, with 8 bases that match TRBD2. The CDR3 is 17 amino acids. V shed 0 bases and J 1 base; nucleotides not matched to a gene: 7. Germline CDR1 and CDR2: KGHSH and LQKENI. CDR3 nucleotides: TGTGCCAGCTCACCACCGAGGGCGGGAGGTATCCAAGAGACCCAGTACTTC. It encodes CASSPPRAGGIQETQYF.

V usage is TRBV2 and J usage is TRBJ2-1; D unclear. Trimming took off 3 bases at V and 4 bases at J, with 7 bases between the two ends. Germline lookup yields CDR1 SNHLY and CDR2 FYNNEI. The CDR3 is made up of 13 amino acids. The CDR3 DNA reads TGTGCCAGCAGTGATTTGAGGTACAATGAGCAGTTCTTC. As protein: CASSDLRYNEQFF.

The chain employs TRBV5-1 and TRBJ2-3; TRBD2 matches at 7 bases. Trimming cost V 4 bases and J 1 base; bases outside gene matches: 12. The CDR3 contains 17 residues. The germline V gene has CDR1 SGHRS and CDR2 YFSETQ. CDR3 coding DNA: TGCGCCAGCAGCCCCCCACAGGCTAGCGGAGGCACAGATACGCAGTATTTT. Translating it yields CASSPPQASGGTDTQYF.

The V and J genes are TRBV7-8 and TRBJ2-2, with D uncertain. The CDR3 runs 15 residues. Germline V lookup: CDR1 SGHVS, CDR2 FQNEAQ. Trimming cost V 4 bases and J 0 bases, with 9 bases left between them. CDR3 region: CASSSRSSNTGELFF. CDR3 nucleotides: TGTGCCAGCAGCTCCCGGTCCTCGAACACCGGGGAGCTGTTTTTT. The full variable domain, in which reference TRBV7-8 and TRBJ2-2 provide the parts outside the CDR3, is GAGVSQSPRYKVAKRGQDVALRCDPISGHVSLFWYQQALGQGPEFLTYFQNEAQLDKSGLPSDRFFAERPEGSVSTLKIQRTQQEDSAVYLCASSSRSSNTGELFFGEGSRLTVL.

This chain joins TRBV19 and TRBJ1-2; D gene uncertain. There are 17 residues in the CDR3. The germline V gene encodes CDR1 LNHDA and CDR2 SQIVND (reference sequence). V was trimmed by 3 bases and J by 2 bases, leaving 19 bases between them. The chain's CDR3 is CASSILEFWTGNYGYTF. The CDR3 bases are TGTGCCAGTAGTATTTTGGAATTCTGGACGGGAAACTATGGCTACACCTTC.

This sequence joins TRBV30 and TRBJ1-2, with D unclear. The CDR3 contains 14 residues. V dropped 2 bases and J dropped 2 bases, with 12 bases sitting between them. Germline loops: CDR1 GTSNPN, CDR2 SVGIG (reference sequence). The CDR3 here is CAWSITGRNYGYTF. The DNA for the CDR3 is TGTGCCTGGAGTATAACGGGAAGAAACTATGGCTACACCTTC.

The rearrangement links TRBV12-3 or TRBV12-4 to TRBJ1-5; unclear D gene. The CDR3 is 11 residues long. The V gene lost 6 bases and the J gene lost 4 bases, with 4 bases spanning the gap. In nucleotides, the CDR3 is TGTGCCAGCAGCGGTAATCAGCCCCAGCATTTT. It yields the protein CASSGNQPQHF.

This chain uses TRBV18 with TRBJ2-1; weak D call: TRBD2 (6 bases). The germline V gene encodes CDR1 KGHSH and CDR2 LQKENI. The CDR3 covers 15 residues. V lost 3 bases and J lost 5, with 14 bases in between. DNA of the CDR3: TGTGCCAGCTCACCGGCGGGACTGTCGCACAATGAGCAGTTCTTC. This gives the protein CASSPAGLSHNEQFF.

The genes are TRBV9 and TRBJ1-4; 8 bases are shared with TRBD1. CDR3 size: 14 residues. V shed 1 base, J shed 8 bases, and the junction held 4 bases outside the gene matches. Germline assignment: CDR1 SGDLS and CDR2 YYNGEE. The CDR3 sequence is CASSVQGAQEKLFF. CDR3 in DNA: TGTGCCAGCAGCGTACAGGGGGCGCAGGAAAAACTGTTTTTT.

The chain employs TRBV30 and TRBJ1-6; the D gene is possibly TRBD1 (5 bases). The V end was cut by 4 bases, the J end by 10 bases, with 14 bases between. Germline CDR1 is GTSNPN and CDR2 is SVGIG (reference sequence). The CDR3 spans 13 residues. In nucleotides, the CDR3 is TGTGCCTGGAATGGGGCCAAATCCTCACCCCTCCACTTT. Protein: CAWNGAKSSPLHF.

The chain employs TRBV30 and TRBJ2-6; 9 nucleotides match TRBD1. The CDR3 contains 15 residues. V was pared by 2 bases and J by 2 bases, with 1 base of the junction left unmatched. Germline CDR1 reads GTSNPN; CDR2 reads SVGIG (reference sequence). CDR3 sequence reads: CAWSWDRAGANVLTF. The CDR3 nucleotides are TGTGCCTGGAGTTGGGACAGGGCTGGGGCCAACGTCCTGACTTTC.

V is TRBV11-1 and J is TRBJ2-5; D remains unclear. This CDR3 is 14 amino acids long. Germline V lookup: CDR1 SGHAT, CDR2 FQDESV (reference sequence). The V gene lost 6 bases and the J gene lost 1 base, with 12 bases spanning the gap. The CDR3 DNA is TGTGCCAGCAGTAAACAGCCTTTCCAAGAGACCCAGTACTTC. It translates to CASSKQPFQETQYF.

The gene calls are TRBV19 and TRBJ1-6, with TRBD1 identical over 11 bases. J lost 6 bases, V lost 5 bases, and 0 bases had no gene match. The CDR3 spans 14 residues. Germline V gene lookup returns CDR1 LNHDA and CDR2 SQIVND (reference sequence). The CDR3 sequence is CASSGTGGNSPLHF. CDR3 nucleotide sequence: TGTGCCAGTAGTGGGACAGGGGGTAATTCACCCCTCCACTTT.

J is TRBJ2-2 and V is TRBV9, with D tentatively TRBD1 (6 bases). Trimming shortened V by 0 bases and J by 3 bases, and 9 bases separated the two germline ends. Germline V gene sequence: CDR1 SGDLS, CDR2 YYNGEE. The CDR3 runs to 15 residues. CDR3 nucleotides: TGTGCCAGCAGCGTAGGTCACAGGGACACCGGGGAGCTGTTTTTT. This translates into CASSVGHRDTGELFF.

The CDR3 reads CASSLRLAGDMETQYF. CDR3 bases: TGTGCCAGCAGCCTCAGACTAGCGGGAGATATGGAGACCCAGTACTTC. The rearrangement uses TRBV3-1 (or the pseudogene TRBV3-2) and TRBJ2-5, with 12 bases aligning to TRBD2. Germline V gives CDR1 LGHDT, CDR2 YNNKEL (reference sequence). Germline trimming cut 4 bases from V and 5 bases from J; bases unmatched to any gene: 8. The CDR3 sequence is 16 residues long.